This T cell receptor (beta chain) appears in the sequencing data of a study of T cells in tuberculosis. Study background: Within 7 days of starting treatment, or before, PBMC were stored. Points from the study as a whole: Classification accuracy was over 85% (AUROC over 0.85) with the GMM-specific repertoire.

This clone was picked up one time. Its antigen is unknown. Generated by immunoSEQ multiplex PCR, the TCRdb table keeps only in-frame clones and is missing some. Of roughly 35,000 clones in the sample, just over 90% are singletons; the top ten hold around 7%. Noted time point: new active TB diagnosis, blood taken before or within 7 days of starting treatment. Germline lookup yields CDR1 MNHNS and CDR2 SASEGT. Trimming cost V 7 bases and J 4 bases, with 11 bases left between them. The CDR3 loop spans 12 amino acids. The genes are TRBV6-1 and TRBJ2-7; TRBD1 might be the D (5 bases). Sample: PBMCs, taken at tuberculosis diagnosis. The source of this sequence is an adult with tuberculosis. Some clones in this sample may be carry-over from other donors' samples. CDR3 protein: CASTTDRYEQYF. CDR3 nucleotides: TGTGCCAGCACGACCGACAGATACGAGCAGTACTTC.